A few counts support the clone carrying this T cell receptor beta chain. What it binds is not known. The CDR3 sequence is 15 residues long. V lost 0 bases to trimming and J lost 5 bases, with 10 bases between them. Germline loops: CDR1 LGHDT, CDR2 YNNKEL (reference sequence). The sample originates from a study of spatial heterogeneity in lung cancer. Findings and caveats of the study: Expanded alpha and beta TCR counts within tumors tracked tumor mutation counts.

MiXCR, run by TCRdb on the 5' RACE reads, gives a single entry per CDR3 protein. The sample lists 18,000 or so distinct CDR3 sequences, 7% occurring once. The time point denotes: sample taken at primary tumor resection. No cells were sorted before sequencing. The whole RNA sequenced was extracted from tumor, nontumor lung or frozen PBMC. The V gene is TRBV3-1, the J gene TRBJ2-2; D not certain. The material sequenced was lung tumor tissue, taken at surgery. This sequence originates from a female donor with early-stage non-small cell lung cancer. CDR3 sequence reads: CASSQDSRRTGELFF. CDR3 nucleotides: TGTGCCAGCAGCCAAGATAGCCGGCGTACCGGGGAGCTGTTTTTT. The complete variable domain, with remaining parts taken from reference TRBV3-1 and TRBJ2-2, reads DTAVSQTPKYLVTQMGNDKSIKCEQNLGHDTMYWYKQDSKKFLKIMFSYNNKELIINETVPNRFSPKSPDKAHLNLHINSLELGDSAVYFCASSQDSRRTGELFFGEGSRLTVL.